Sequencing of this T cell receptor (beta chain) was carried out in a study of T cells expressing NK-cell markers. Study as a whole: Sequencing of TCR beta repertoires drew on sorted CD3+CD56+NKG2C+, CD3+CD56+NKG2C- and CD3+CD56-NKG2C+ T cells. Sequenced donors, eight in total, included seven who were HCMV-seropositive and one who was seronegative.

General study results and limits: The CD3+CD56-NKG2C+ fraction of a handful of donors was also led by these clonotypes.

Reprocessing the 5' RACE reads, TCRdb reports a single entry for every CDR3 protein and omits DNA. The sample's table shows about 440,000 distinct CDR3 sequences. With respect to this clonotype: Its antigen is unknown.

The CDR3 totals 18 residues. Looked up from germline, CDR1 is LGHDT and CDR2 is YNNKEL (reference sequence). The sequenced material came from blood T cells: a sorted CD56 or NKG2C T cell subset, CD4+ or CD8+ T cells, or bulk PBMC T cells (not recorded which). The V and J genes are TRBV3-1 and TRBJ2-2; TCRdb's D call, TRBD2, is unchecked because there is no DNA. The sequence was collected from a woman aged 18-69 years in good health. This CDR3 is CASSQDLGLASRTGELFF.